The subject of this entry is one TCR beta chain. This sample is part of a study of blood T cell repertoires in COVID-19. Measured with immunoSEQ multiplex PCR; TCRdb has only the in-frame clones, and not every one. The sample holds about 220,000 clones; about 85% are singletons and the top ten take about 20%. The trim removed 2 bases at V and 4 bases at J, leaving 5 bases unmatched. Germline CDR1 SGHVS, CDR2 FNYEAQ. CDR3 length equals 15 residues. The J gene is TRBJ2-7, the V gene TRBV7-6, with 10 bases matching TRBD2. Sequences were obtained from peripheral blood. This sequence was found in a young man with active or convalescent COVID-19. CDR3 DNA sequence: TGTGCCAGCAGCTTAATAAGCGGGGGGGATTACGAGCAGTACTTC. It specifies CASSLISGGDYEQYF. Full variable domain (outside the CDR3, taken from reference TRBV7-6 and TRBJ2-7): GAGVSQSPRYKVTKRGQDVALRCDPISGHVSLYWYRQALGQGPEFLTYFNYEAQQDKSGLPNDRFSAERPEGSISTLTIQRTEQRDSAMYRCASSLISGGDYEQYFGPGTRLTVT.